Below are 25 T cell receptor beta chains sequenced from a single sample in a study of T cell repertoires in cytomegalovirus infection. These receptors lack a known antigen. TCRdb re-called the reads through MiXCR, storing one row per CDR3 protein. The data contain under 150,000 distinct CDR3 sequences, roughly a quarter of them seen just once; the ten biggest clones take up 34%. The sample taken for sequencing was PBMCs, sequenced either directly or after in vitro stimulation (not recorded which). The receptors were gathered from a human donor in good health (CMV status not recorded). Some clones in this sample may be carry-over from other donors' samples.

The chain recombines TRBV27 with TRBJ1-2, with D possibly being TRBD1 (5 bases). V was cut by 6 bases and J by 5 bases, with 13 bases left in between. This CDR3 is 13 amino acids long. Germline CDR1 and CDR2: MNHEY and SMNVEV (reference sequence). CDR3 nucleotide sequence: TGTGCCAGCAGCCCAACGGGGGAATATGGCTACACCTTC. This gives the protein CASSPTGEYGYTF.

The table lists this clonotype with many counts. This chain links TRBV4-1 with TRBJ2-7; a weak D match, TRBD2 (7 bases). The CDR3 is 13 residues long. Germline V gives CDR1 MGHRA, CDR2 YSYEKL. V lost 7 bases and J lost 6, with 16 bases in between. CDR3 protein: CASTYREGGEQYF. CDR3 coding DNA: TGCGCCAGCACTTACAGGGAGGGAGGCGAGCAGTACTTC.

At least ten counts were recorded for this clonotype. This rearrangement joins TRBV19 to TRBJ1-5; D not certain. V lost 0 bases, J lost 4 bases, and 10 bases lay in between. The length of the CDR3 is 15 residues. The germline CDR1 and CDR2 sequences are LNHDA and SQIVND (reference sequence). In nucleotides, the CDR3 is TGTGCCAGTAGTATAGAAGGCACTATTAATCAGCCCCAGCATTTT. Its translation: CASSIEGTINQPQHF.

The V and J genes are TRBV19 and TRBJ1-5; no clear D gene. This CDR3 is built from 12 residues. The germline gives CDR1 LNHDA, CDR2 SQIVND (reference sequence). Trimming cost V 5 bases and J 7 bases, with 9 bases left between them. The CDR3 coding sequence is TGTGCCAGTAGTTCGGGGTTACAGCCCCAGCATTTT. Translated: CASSSGLQPQHF.

This CDR3 reads CASRGLAGEETQYF. For the CDR3, the DNA is TGTGCCAGCCGGGGGCTAGCGGGGGAAGAGACCCAGTACTTC. This chain links TRBV19 with TRBJ2-5; 10 bases match TRBD2. Germline V lookup: CDR1 LNHDA, CDR2 SQIVND (reference sequence). The CDR3 is 14 residues long. V gave up 9 bases and J gave up 3 bases; unmatched junction bases: 7.

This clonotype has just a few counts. The CDR3 coding sequence is TGTGCCAGTCGCAGTTTGACTACGGGAGGAGAGACCCAGTACTTC. Translation: CASRSLTTGGETQYF. The chain uses TRBV12-3 or TRBV12-4 and TRBJ2-5, with 7 nucleotides matching TRBD2. V trimming: 9 bases; J trimming: 4 bases; junction bases outside the gene matches: 14. This CDR3 spans 15 amino acids.

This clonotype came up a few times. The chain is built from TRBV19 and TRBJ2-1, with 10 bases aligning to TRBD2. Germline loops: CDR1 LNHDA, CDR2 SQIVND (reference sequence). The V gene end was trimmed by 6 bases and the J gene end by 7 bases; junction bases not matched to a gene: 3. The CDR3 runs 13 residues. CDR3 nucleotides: TGTGCCAGTAGCCTGACTAGCGGGAATGAGCAGTTCTTC. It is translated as CASSLTSGNEQFF.

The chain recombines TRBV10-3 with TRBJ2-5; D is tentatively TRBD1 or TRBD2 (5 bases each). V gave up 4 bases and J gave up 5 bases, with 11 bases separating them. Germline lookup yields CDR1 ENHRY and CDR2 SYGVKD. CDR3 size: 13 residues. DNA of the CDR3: TGTGCCATCAGTGGGGGACCGGCGGAGACCCAGTACTTC. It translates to CAISGGPAETQYF.

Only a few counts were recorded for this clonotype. As DNA, the CDR3 is TGTGCCAGCAGCTCTAACAGGGGGCGAGGCACCGGGGAGCTGTTTTTT. This translates into CASSSNRGRGTGELFF. This rearrangement joins TRBV5-4 to TRBJ2-2; 9 bases match TRBD1. The CDR3 is 16 amino acids. Germline V gene lookup returns CDR1 SGHNT and CDR2 YYREEE (reference sequence). The V gene end was trimmed by 3 bases and the J gene end by 4 bases; junction bases not matched to a gene: 7.

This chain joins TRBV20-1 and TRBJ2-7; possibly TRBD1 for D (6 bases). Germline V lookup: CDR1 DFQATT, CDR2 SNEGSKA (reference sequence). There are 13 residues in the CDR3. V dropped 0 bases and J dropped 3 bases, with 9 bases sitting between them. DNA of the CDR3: TGCAGTGCTAGAGAGGACAGAGACTACGAGCAGTACTTC. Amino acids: CSAREDRDYEQYF.

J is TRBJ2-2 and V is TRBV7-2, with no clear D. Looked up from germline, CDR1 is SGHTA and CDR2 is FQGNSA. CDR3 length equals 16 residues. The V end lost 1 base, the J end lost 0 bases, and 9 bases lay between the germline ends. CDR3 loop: CASSLDANANTGELFF. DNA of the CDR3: TGTGCCAGCAGCTTAGACGCTAACGCGAACACCGGGGAGCTGTTTTTT.

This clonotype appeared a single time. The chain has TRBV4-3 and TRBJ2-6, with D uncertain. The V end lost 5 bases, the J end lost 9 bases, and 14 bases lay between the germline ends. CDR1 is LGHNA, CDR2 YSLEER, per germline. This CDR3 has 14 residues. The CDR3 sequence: CASSLRTGGNVLTF. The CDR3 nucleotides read TGCGCCAGCAGCTTACGGACCGGTGGCAACGTCCTGACTTTC.

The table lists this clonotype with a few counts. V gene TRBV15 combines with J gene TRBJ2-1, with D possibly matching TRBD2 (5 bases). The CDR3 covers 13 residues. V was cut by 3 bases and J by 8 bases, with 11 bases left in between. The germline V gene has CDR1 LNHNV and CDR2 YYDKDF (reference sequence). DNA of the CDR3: TGTGCCACCAGCAGCCTAGTCGGGGATGAGCAGTTCTTC. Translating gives CATSSLVGDEQFF.

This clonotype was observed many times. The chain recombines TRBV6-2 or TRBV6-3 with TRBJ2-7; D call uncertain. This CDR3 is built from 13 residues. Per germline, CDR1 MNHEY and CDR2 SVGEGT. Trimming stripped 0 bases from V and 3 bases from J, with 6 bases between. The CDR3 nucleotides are TGTGCCAGCAGTTACTCGAGAGTCTACGAGCAGTACTTC. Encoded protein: CASSYSRVYEQYF.

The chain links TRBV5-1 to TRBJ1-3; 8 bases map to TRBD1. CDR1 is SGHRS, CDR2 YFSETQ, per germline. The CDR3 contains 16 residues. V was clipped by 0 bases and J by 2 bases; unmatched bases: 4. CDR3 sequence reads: CASSLDTGGTGNTIYF. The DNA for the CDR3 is TGCGCCAGCAGCTTGGACACAGGGGGAACTGGAAACACCATATATTTT.

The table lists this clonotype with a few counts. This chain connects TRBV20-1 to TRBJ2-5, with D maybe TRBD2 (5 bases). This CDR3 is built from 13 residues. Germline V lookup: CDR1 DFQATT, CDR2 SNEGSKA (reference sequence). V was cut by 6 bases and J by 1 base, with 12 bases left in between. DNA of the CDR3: TGCAGTGCAACCCCGGGATCCCAAGAGACCCAGTACTTC. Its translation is CSATPGSQETQYF.

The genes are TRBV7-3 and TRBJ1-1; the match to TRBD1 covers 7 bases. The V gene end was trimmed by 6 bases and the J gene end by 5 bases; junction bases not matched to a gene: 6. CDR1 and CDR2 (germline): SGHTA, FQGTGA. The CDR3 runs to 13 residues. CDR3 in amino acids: CASSRGPETEAFF. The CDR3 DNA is TGTGCCAGCAGTAGGGGGCCCGAGACTGAAGCTTTCTTT.

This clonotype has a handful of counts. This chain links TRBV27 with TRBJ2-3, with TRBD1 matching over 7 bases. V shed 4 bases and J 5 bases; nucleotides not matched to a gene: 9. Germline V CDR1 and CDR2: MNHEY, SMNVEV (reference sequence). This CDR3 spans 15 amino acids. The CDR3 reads CASSSDRDIEDTQYF. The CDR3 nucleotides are TGTGCCAGCAGTTCCGACAGGGATATAGAAGATACGCAGTATTTT.

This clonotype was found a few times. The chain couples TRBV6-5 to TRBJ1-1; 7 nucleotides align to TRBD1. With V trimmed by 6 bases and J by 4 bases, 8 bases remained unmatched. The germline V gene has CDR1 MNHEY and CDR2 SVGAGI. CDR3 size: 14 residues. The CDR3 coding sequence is TGTGCCAGCAGGACCCCGGGACAGTTCACTGAAGCTTTCTTT. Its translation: CASRTPGQFTEAFF.

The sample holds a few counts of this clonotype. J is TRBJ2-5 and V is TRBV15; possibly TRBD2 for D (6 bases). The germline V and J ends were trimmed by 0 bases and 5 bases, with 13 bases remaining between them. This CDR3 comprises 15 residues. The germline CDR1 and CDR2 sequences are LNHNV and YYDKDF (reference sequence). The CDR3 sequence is CATSRDRLVQETQYF. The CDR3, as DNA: TGTGCCACCAGCAGAGATAGACTAGTCCAGGAGACCCAGTACTTC.

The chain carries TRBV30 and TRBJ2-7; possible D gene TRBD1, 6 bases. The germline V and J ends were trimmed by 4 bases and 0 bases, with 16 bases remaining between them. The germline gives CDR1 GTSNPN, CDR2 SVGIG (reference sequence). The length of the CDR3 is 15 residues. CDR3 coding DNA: TGTGCCTGGACCCCAGGCTTGGACAGCTCCTACGAGCAGTACTTC. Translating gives CAWTPGLDSSYEQYF.

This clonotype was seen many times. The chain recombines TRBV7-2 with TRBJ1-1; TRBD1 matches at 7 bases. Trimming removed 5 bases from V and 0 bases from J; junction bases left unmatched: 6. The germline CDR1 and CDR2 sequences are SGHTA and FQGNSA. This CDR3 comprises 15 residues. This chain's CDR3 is CASSTGVQMNTEAFF. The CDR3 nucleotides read TGTGCCAGCAGCACAGGGGTCCAAATGAACACTGAAGCTTTCTTT.

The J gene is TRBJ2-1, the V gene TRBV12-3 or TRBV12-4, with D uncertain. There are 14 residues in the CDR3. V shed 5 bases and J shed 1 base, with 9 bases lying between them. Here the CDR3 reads CASSLHGSYNEQFF. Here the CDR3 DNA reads TGTGCCAGCAGTCTCCATGGTTCCTACAATGAGCAGTTCTTC.

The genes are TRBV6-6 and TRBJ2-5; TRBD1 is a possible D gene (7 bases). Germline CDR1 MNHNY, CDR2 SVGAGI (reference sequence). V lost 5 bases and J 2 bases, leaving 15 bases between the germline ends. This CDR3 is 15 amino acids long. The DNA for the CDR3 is TGTGCCAGCAGTCCCAGGGGGGAGACTCAAGAGACCCAGTACTTC. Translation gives CASSPRGETQETQYF.

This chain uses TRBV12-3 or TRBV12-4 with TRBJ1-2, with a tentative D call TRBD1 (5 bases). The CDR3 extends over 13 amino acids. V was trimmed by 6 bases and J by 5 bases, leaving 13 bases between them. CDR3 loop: CASSIQTAYGYTF. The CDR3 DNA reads TGTGCCAGCAGCATACAGACAGCATATGGCTACACCTTC.